The sequence of this T cell receptor beta chain was determined in a study of blood T cell repertoires in COVID-19. Looking at the study overall: The origin of the acute and convalescent COVID-19 samples was the United States, Italy and Spain. From T cells, B-cell-depleted T cells, or PBMCs came the material, which was cDNA or gDNA.

Per the authors' pipeline: Using reference gene primer amplification, nucleated cell counts were estimated. Here immunoSEQ multiplex PCR was the method, and the copy in TCRdb shows in-frame clones only, minus some. The V and J calls and the clone size are those of that table, but D and trimming were determined from the DNA. The sample contains about 280,000 clones, 80% to 90% of which appear only once. The CDR3 consists of 13 residues. CDR1 is KGHSH and CDR2 is LQKENI in the germline V gene. The V end was cut by 1 base, the J end by 4 bases, with 8 bases between. The sample comprised peripheral blood. The TCR was taken from a woman in her 70s with acute or convalescent COVID-19. V gene TRBV18 combines with J gene TRBJ2-7; D perhaps matches TRBD2 (5 bases). Here the CDR3 DNA reads TGTGCCAGCTCACCACTAGCGACGTACGAGCAGTACTTC. Translation: CASSPLATYEQYF.